The 9 T cell receptor beta chains listed next were all sequenced from one sample in a study of CD8 T cells in Susac syndrome. Random hexamers primed reverse transcription of 0.5 to 1 ug RNA. MiXCR, applied by TCRdb to the immunoSEQ multiplex PCR reads, yields one record per CDR3 protein. The sample carries fewer than 80,000 distinct CDR3 sequences, approximately 95% recorded once. Sequencing was carried out using CD8+ T cells from PBMCs. The source is a human donor in good health.

The chain employs TRBV2 and TRBJ2-5; D gene uncertain. The CDR3 has 12 amino acids. Germline lookup yields CDR1 SNHLY and CDR2 FYNNEI. V gave up 2 bases and J gave up 5 bases, with 6 bases separating them. DNA for the CDR3: TGTGCCAGCAGTGAATTGTTGGAGACCCAGTACTTC. It encodes CASSELLETQYF.

This chain links TRBV27 with TRBJ1-1; the D is unclear. The CDR3 contains 15 residues. V was shortened by 5 bases and J by 0 bases, with 13 bases between the two germline ends. In germline, CDR1 is MNHEY, CDR2 SMNVEV (reference sequence). The CDR3 DNA reads as TGTGCCAGCAGTCTTTCGGTCGGGATGAACACTGAAGCTTTCTTT. Its protein product is CASSLSVGMNTEAFF.

V gene TRBV5-4 combines with J gene TRBJ2-7, with D unclear. The V gene lost 4 bases and the J gene lost 3 bases, with 11 bases spanning the gap. Germline V CDR1 and CDR2: SGHNT, YYREEE (reference sequence). CDR3 length: 13 amino acids. The CDR3 DNA is TGTGCCAGCAGCACCCAACCCTTCTACGAGCAGTACGTC. It translates to CASSTQPFYEQYV.

The rearrangement joins TRBV19 to TRBJ1-1; D perhaps matches TRBD1 (6 bases). Germline V gene data show CDR1 as LNHDA and CDR2 as SQIVND (reference sequence). Trimming left V 7 bases short and J 4 bases short, with 13 bases between. CDR3 size: 13 residues. The CDR3 protein is CASKRGASTEAFF. CDR3 nucleotide sequence: TGTGCCAGTAAAAGGGGGGCCAGCACTGAAGCTTTCTTT.

The chain joins TRBV7-8 to TRBJ2-1, with D maybe TRBD2 (5 bases). CDR3 length equals 13 residues. Germline CDR1 SGHVS, CDR2 FQNEAQ. Between the trimmed V and J ends, which lost 3 bases and 8 bases, there was a span of 11 bases. CDR3 amino acids: CASSLTILDEQFF. The CDR3 region has the DNA TGTGCCAGCAGCTTGACTATATTGGATGAGCAGTTCTTC.

The V and J genes are TRBV4-1 and TRBJ2-3; D unclear. The germline V gene has CDR1 MGHRA and CDR2 YSYEKL. There are 15 residues in the CDR3. V lost 3 bases and J 0 bases, leaving 10 bases between the germline ends. The CDR3 DNA reads as TGCGCCAGCAGCCAGGGTGCGACTAGCACAGATACGCAGTATTTT. Translating gives CASSQGATSTDTQYF.

The chain employs TRBV5-1 and TRBJ2-1; D not resolved. V lost 0 bases and J 3 bases, leaving 7 bases between the germline ends. The CDR3 extends over 14 amino acids. The germline CDR1 and CDR2 sequences are SGHRS and YFSETQ. The CDR3 nucleotides are TGCGCCAGCAGCTTGGTGGGTGACTACAATGAGCAGTTCTTC. Translation gives CASSLVGDYNEQFF. Based on the CDR3 plus reference TRBV5-1 and TRBJ2-1, the full variable domain is KAGVTQTPRYLIKTRGQQVTLSCSPISGHRSVSWYQQTPGQGLQFLFEYFSETQRNKGNFPGRFSGRQFSNSRSEMNVSTLELGDSALYLCASSLVGDYNEQFFGPGTRLTVL.

The J gene is TRBJ2-5, the V gene TRBV5-1, with TRBD1 identical over 9 bases. This CDR3 is 15 amino acids long. Germline-derived CDR1 and CDR2 are SGHRS and YFSETQ. V was clipped by 4 bases and J by 5 bases; unmatched bases: 9. This CDR3 reads CASSVYRGPKETQYF. The CDR3 bases are TGCGCCAGCAGCGTGTACAGGGGGCCTAAGGAGACCCAGTACTTC.

The chain recombines TRBV9 with TRBJ2-7; TRBD1 aligns across 7 bases. The V segment lost 4 bases and the J segment 6 bases; nucleotides outside the gene matches: 7. The germline V gene encodes CDR1 SGDLS and CDR2 YYNGEE. The CDR3 loop spans 13 amino acids. CDR3 nucleotides: TGTGCCAGCAGCCCGCGACAGGGATCCGAGCAGTACTTC. Amino acid sequence: CASSPRQGSEQYF.